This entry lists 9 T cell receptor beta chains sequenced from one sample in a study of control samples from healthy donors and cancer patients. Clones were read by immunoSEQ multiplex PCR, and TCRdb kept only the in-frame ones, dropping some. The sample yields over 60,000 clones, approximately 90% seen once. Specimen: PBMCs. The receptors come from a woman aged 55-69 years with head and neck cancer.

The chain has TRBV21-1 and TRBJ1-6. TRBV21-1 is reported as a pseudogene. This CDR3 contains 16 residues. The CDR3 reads CASSKVIGTDYSPLHF. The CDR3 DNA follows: TGTGCCAGCAGCAAAGTCATCGGGACGGATTATTCACCCCTCCACTTT.

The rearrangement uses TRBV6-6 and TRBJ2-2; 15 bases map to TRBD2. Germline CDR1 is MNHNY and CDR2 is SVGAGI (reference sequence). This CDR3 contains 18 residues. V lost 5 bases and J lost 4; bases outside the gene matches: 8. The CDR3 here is CASSPGLAGGPSTGELFF. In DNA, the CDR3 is TGTGCCAGCAGTCCGGGACTAGCGGGAGGCCCAAGCACCGGGGAGCTGTTTTTT.

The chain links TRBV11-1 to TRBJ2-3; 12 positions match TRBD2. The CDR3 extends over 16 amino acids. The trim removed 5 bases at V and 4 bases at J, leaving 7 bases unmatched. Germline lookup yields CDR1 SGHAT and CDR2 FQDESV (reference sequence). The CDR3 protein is CASSPETSGSSDTQYF. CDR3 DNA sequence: TGTGCCAGCAGCCCAGAGACTAGCGGGAGCTCAGATACGCAGTATTTT. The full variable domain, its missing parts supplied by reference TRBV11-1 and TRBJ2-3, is EAEVAQSPRYKITEKSQAVAFWCDPISGHATLYWYRQILGQGPELLVQFQDESVVDDSQLPKDRFSAERLKGVDSTLKIQPAELGDSAMYLCASSPETSGSSDTQYFGPGTRLTVL.

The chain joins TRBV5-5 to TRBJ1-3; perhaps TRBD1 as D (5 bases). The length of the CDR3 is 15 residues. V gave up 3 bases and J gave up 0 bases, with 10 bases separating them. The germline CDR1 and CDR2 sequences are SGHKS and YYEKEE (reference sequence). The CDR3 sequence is CASSWWDRSGNTIYF. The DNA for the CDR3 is TGTGCCAGCAGCTGGTGGGACCGCTCTGGAAACACCATATATTTT.

CDR3 nucleotide sequence: TGTGCCAGCAGCCAAGAGGGACTAGCGGGAGTGGGTATAATAAATGAGCAGTTCTTC. It is translated as CASSQEGLAGVGIINEQFF. The chain has TRBV4-2 and TRBJ2-1; 14 nucleotides line up with TRBD2. The CDR3 has 19 residues. Germline values: CDR1 LGHNA, CDR2 YNFKEQ. The V and J ends lost 0 bases and 7 bases, in that order; junction bases with no gene match: 11.

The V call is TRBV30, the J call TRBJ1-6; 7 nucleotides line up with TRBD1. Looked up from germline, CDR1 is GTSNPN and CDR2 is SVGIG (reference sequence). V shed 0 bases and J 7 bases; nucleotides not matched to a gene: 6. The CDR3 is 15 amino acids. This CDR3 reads CAWSVGRGPNSPLHF. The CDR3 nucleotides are TGTGCCTGGAGTGTAGGGAGGGGGCCGAATTCACCCCTCCACTTT.

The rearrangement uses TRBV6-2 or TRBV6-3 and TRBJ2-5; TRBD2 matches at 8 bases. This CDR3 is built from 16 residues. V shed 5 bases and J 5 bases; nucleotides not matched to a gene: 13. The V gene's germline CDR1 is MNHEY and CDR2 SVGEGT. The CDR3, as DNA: TGTGCCAGCAGTCAACGACTAAGCGGGAGCGGGGAGACCCAGTACTTC. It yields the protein CASSQRLSGSGETQYF.

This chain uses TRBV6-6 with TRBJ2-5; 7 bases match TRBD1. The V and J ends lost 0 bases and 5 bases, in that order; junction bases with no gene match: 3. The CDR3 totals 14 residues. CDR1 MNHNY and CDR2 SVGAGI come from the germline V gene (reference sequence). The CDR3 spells CASSYSRGLETQYF. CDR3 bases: TGTGCCAGCAGTTACTCTAGGGGGCTTGAGACCCAGTACTTC.

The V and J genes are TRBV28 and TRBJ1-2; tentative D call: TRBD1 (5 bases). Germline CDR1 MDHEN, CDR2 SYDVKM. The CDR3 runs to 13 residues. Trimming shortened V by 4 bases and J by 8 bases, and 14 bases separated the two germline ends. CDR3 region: CASSWLRGEGYTF. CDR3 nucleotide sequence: TGTGCCAGCAGTTGGTTGAGGGGCGAGGGCTACACCTTC.